This entry lists 21 T cell receptor beta chains sequenced from one sample in a study of OX40 agonist ivuxolimab in advanced cancers. The table came from immunoSEQ multiplex PCR; TCRdb's copy has only in-frame clones and leaves some out. Here the sample spans 70,000 or so clones, about 85% being singletons. Sample: CD4+ or CD8+ T cells sorted from blood, taken in a trial of the OX40 agonist ivuxolimab. Every receptor here comes from an adult with an advanced solid tumor such as melanoma, head and neck, liver or kidney cancer.

The V call is TRBV19, the J call TRBJ1-4; 7 bases match TRBD1. CDR3 length: 15 amino acids. The germline gives CDR1 LNHDA, CDR2 SQIVND (reference sequence). Unmatched junction bases numbered 9, after V lost 4 bases and J lost 7 bases. DNA of the CDR3: TGTGCCAGTAGTACCTTACAGGGGAAGGCTGAAAAACTGTTTTTT. It codes for CASSTLQGKAEKLFF.

This chain uses TRBV29-1 with TRBJ2-4; D unresolved. CDR1 is SQVTM and CDR2 is ANQGSEA in the germline V gene. The V end lost 7 bases, the J end lost 0 bases, and 10 bases lay between the germline ends. This CDR3 has 13 amino acids. CDR3 coding DNA: TGCAGCGCGCTACAGTTAGCCAAAAACATTCAGTACTTC. Translated, it gives CSALQLAKNIQYF. Together with reference TRBV29-1 and TRBJ2-4, the CDR3 gives the full variable domain: SAVISQKPSRDICQRGTSLTIQCQVDSQVTMMFWYRQQPGQSLTLIATANQGSEATYESGFVIDKFPISRPNLTFSTLTVSNMSPEDSSIYLCSALQLAKNIQYFGAGTRLSVL.

The chain uses TRBV5-4 and TRBJ2-1, with 14 nucleotides matching TRBD2. This CDR3 comprises 15 residues. Unmatched junction bases numbered 7, after V lost 5 bases and J lost 9 bases. Germline CDR1 SGHNT, CDR2 YYREEE (reference sequence). In DNA form, the CDR3 reads TGTGCCAGCAGTTGGGGACTAGCGGGAGCAGGTGAGCAGTTCTTC. This encodes CASSWGLAGAGEQFF.

This clone appeared a few times. The V and J genes are TRBV5-1 and TRBJ2-3; tentatively, D is TRBD1 or TRBD2 (5 bases each). Germline lookup yields CDR1 SGHRS and CDR2 YFSETQ. V lost 0 bases, J lost 1 base, and 9 bases lay in between. The CDR3 is made up of 15 amino acids. The chain's CDR3 is CASSLAGSGTDTQYF. The CDR3 DNA sequence: TGCGCCAGCAGCTTGGCAGGGAGTGGCACAGATACGCAGTATTTT.

This clone was observed a few times. The J gene is TRBJ1-4, the V gene TRBV30; 11 positions agree with TRBD1. J gave up 13 bases and V 0 bases, and 7 bases lay outside the gene matches. Germline values: CDR1 GTSNPN, CDR2 SVGIG (reference sequence). The CDR3 extends over 14 amino acids. The CDR3, as DNA: TGTGCCTGGAGTGTATCCGGACAGGGGGCCTTACTGTTTTTT. Translation: CAWSVSGQGALLFF.

The V and J genes are TRBV19 and TRBJ1-4, with D unresolved. The V gene lost 4 bases and the J gene lost 0 bases, with 12 bases spanning the gap. In germline, CDR1 is LNHDA, CDR2 SQIVND (reference sequence). The CDR3 length is 16 residues. CDR3 sequence reads: CASSTGRTTTNEKLFF. CDR3 sequence (DNA): TGTGCCAGTAGTACGGGCAGGACCACAACTAATGAAAAACTGTTTTTT.

The rearrangement uses TRBV7-9 and TRBJ1-5; D perhaps matches TRBD1 (6 bases). Trimming removed 1 base from V and 6 bases from J, with 16 bases in between. Per the germline V gene, CDR1 is SEHNR and CDR2 is FQNEAQ (reference sequence). CDR3 length: 16 amino acids. DNA for the CDR3: TGTGCCAGCAGCTTAGAGGGCAGGGGCCAGGGTCAGCCCCAGCATTTT. Translating gives CASSLEGRGQGQPQHF.

This CDR3 is CASSLDHYGYTF. DNA of the CDR3: TGTGCCAGCAGCTTGGACCACTATGGCTACACCTTC. The chain joins TRBV5-4 to TRBJ1-2, with D unclear. CDR3 size: 12 residues. V shed 0 bases and J shed 3 bases, with 3 bases lying between them. Germline values: CDR1 SGHNT, CDR2 YYREEE (reference sequence).

The V and J genes are TRBV19 and TRBJ1-3, with no clear D. There are 15 residues in the CDR3. Trimming took off 1 base at V and 8 bases at J, with 15 bases between the two ends. From germline, CDR1 is LNHDA and CDR2 SQIVND (reference sequence). The CDR3 reads CASSIGLELRDTIYF. The CDR3 DNA is TGTGCCAGTAGTATAGGATTGGAACTCCGGGACACCATATATTTT.

This chain links TRBV10-3 with TRBJ2-5, with 10 nucleotides matching TRBD2. Looked up from germline, CDR1 is ENHRY and CDR2 is SYGVKD. With V trimmed by 10 bases and J by 0 bases, 8 bases remained unmatched. CDR3 length: 15 residues. The CDR3 DNA follows: TGTGCCACGCTTAGGAGCGGGGGGGACCAAGAGACCCAGTACTTC. Residues: CATLRSGGDQETQYF.

CDR3: CSVPGQISGELFF. DNA for the CDR3: TGCAGCGTCCCGGGACAGATATCCGGGGAGCTGTTTTTT. The rearrangement joins TRBV29-1 to TRBJ2-2; 7 positions agree with TRBD1. The CDR3 has 13 residues. CDR1 SQVTM and CDR2 ANQGSEA come from the germline V gene. V lost 6 bases, J lost 6 bases, and 7 bases stayed unmatched.

The chain links TRBV29-1 to TRBJ1-5, with D uncertain. Germline-derived CDR1 and CDR2 are SQVTM and ANQGSEA. The V and J ends lost 6 bases and 2 bases respectively, with 8 bases between them. This CDR3 is built from 12 residues. The CDR3 sequence: CSVRVGNQPQHF. The CDR3 DNA follows: TGCAGCGTGAGGGTCGGCAATCAGCCCCAGCATTTT.

The chain carries TRBV30 and TRBJ1-1, with D tentatively TRBD1 (5 bases). The length of the CDR3 is 14 residues. Germline V lookup: CDR1 GTSNPN, CDR2 SVGIG (reference sequence). The V gene lost 2 bases and the J gene lost 5 bases, with 15 bases spanning the gap. As DNA, the CDR3 is TGTGCCTGGAGTTCCCCGGGGCCGGGGACTGAAGCTTTCTTT. Its protein product is CAWSSPGPGTEAFF.

This clone appeared once. The V gene is TRBV21-1, the J gene TRBJ2-1. TRBV21-1 is deemed a pseudogene. The CDR3 sequence is 12 residues long. This CDR3 is CASSKAASGVFF. The DNA of the CDR3 is TGTGCCAGCAGCAAAGCGGCCAGTGGGGTGTTCTTC.

The genes are TRBV25-1 and TRBJ2-2; tentatively, D is TRBD1 (6 bases). This CDR3 is built from 16 residues. Germline lookup yields CDR1 MGHDK and CDR2 SYGVNS. The V end was cut by 4 bases, the J end by 0 bases, with 12 bases between. The CDR3 is CASSGGDRTNTGELFF. DNA of the CDR3: TGTGCCAGCAGTGGTGGAGACAGGACGAACACCGGGGAGCTGTTTTTT.

The genes are TRBV7-2 and TRBJ1-3, with D maybe TRBD1 (5 bases). V shed 3 bases and J shed 2 bases, with 8 bases lying between them. The CDR3 is made up of 14 amino acids. Germline CDR1 reads SGHTA; CDR2 reads FQGNSA. The DNA of the CDR3 is TGTGCCAGCAGCTTGGGGGGTACTGGAAACACCATATATTTT. As protein: CASSLGGTGNTIYF.

This clone has only one observation. This CDR3 reads CAWTASGSRDEQFF. The CDR3, as DNA: TGTGCCTGGACGGCTAGCGGGAGTAGGGATGAGCAGTTCTTC. The rearrangement uses TRBV30 and TRBJ2-1, with TRBD2 identical over 10 bases. The CDR3 is made up of 14 amino acids. Germline-derived CDR1 and CDR2 are GTSNPN and SVGIG (reference sequence). V shed 4 bases and J 8 bases; nucleotides not matched to a gene: 8. The whole variable domain, remainder taken from reference TRBV30 and TRBJ2-1, is SQTIHQWPATLVQPVGSPLSLECTVEGTSNPNLYWYRQAAGRGLQLLFYSVGIGQISSEVPQNLSASRPQDRQFILSSKKLLLSDSGFYLCAWTASGSRDEQFFGPGTRLTVL.

This sequence joins TRBV27 and TRBJ2-7; D gene uncertain. The CDR3 is 14 residues long. Germline-derived CDR1 and CDR2 are MNHEY and SMNVEV (reference sequence). Trimming took 5 bases from V and 3 from J, leaving 14 bases between them. For the CDR3, the DNA is TGTGCCAGCAGTGGATGGAAGAAGGGCTACGAGCAGTACTTC. This translates into CASSGWKKGYEQYF.

This chain uses TRBV18 with TRBJ1-1, with a tentative D call TRBD1 (6 bases). The CDR3 totals 15 residues. Trimming stripped 5 bases from V and 0 bases from J, with 13 bases between. CDR1 KGHSH and CDR2 LQKENI come from the germline V gene. As DNA, the CDR3 is TGTGCCAGCTCATTTAAGACAGGAATGAACACTGAAGCTTTCTTT. Translating gives CASSFKTGMNTEAFF.

V and J are TRBV13 and TRBJ1-1; D is perhaps TRBD1 (6 bases). CDR1 and CDR2 from the germline V gene are PRHDT and FYEKMQ (reference sequence). V was clipped by 3 bases and J by 5 bases, with 10 bases between them. The CDR3 sequence is 13 residues long. The CDR3 spells CASSFRGGTEAFF. The CDR3 region has the DNA TGTGCCAGCAGCTTTCGAGGGGGGACTGAAGCTTTCTTT.

This clone has just a few counts. The CDR3 nucleotides are TGTGCCAGCAGCGTAAATATCGGGGGGTACGAGCAGTACTTC. Its protein is CASSVNIGGYEQYF. V usage is TRBV9 and J usage is TRBJ2-7; 7 positions agree with TRBD2. Germline V gene sequence: CDR1 SGDLS, CDR2 YYNGEE. V lost 1 base, J lost 4 bases, and 5 bases stayed unmatched. The CDR3 covers 14 residues.